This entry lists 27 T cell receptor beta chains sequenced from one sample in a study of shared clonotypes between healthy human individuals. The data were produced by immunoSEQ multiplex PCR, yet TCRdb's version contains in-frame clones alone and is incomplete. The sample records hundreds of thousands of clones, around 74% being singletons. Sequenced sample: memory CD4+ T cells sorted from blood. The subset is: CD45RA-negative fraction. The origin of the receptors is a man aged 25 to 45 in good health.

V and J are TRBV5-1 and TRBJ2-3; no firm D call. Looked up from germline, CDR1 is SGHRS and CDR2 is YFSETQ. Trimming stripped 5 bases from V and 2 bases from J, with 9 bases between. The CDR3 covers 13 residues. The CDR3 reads CASSTPSTDTQYF. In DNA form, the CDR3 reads TGCGCCAGCAGTACGCCATCCACAGATACGCAGTATTTT.

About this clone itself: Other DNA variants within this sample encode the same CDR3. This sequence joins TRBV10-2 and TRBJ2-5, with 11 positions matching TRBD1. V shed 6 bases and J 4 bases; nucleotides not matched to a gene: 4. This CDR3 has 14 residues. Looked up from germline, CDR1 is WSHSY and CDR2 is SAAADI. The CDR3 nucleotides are TGCGCCAGCAGGGGTGGACAGGGGGCAGAGACCCAGTACTTC. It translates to CASRGGQGAETQYF.

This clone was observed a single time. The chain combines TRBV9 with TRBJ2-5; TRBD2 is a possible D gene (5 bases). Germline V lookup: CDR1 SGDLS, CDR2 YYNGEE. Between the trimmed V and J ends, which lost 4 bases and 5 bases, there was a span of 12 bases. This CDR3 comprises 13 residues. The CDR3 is CASSSSLGETQYF. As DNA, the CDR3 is TGTGCCAGCAGCTCTAGCCTCGGGGAGACCCAGTACTTC. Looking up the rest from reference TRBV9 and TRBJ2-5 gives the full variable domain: DSGVTQTPKHLITATGQRVTLRCSPRSGDLSVYWYQQSLDQGLQFLIQYYNGEERAKGNILERFSAQQFPDLHSELNLSSLELGDSALYFCASSSSLGETQYFGPGTRLLVL.

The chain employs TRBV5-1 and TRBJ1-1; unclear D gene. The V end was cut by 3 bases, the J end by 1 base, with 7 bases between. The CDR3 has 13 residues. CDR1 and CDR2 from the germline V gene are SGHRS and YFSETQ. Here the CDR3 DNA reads TGCGCCAGCAGCTGGGGTTCGAACACTGAAGCTTTCTTT. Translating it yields CASSWGSNTEAFF.

The CDR3 coding sequence is TGTGCCAGCAGCTTGGATGCCCCGGGACAGGTTCTTGGCTACACCTTC. This sequence encodes CASSLDAPGQVLGYTF. The chain has TRBV5-6 and TRBJ1-2; 8 nucleotides match TRBD1. The CDR3 totals 16 residues. V lost 0 bases and J lost 7; bases outside the gene matches: 11. CDR1 is SGHDT, CDR2 YYEEEE, per germline.

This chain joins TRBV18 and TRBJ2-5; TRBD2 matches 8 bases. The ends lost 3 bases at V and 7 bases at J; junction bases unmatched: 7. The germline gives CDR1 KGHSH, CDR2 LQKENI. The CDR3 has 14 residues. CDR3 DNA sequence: TGTGCCAGCTCACCTCAGAGCGGGGGAGGGACCCAGTACTTC. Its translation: CASSPQSGGGTQYF.

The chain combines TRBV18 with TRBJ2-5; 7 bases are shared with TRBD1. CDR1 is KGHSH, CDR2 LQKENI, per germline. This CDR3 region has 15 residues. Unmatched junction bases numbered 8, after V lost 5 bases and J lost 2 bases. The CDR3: CASSLQTGPQETQYF. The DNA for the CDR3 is TGTGCCAGCTCATTACAGACAGGGCCACAAGAGACCCAGTACTTC.

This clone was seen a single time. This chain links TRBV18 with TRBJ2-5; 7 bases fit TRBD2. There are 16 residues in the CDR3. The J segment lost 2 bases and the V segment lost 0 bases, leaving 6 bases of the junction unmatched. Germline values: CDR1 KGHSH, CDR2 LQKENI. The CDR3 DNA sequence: TGTGCCAGCTCACCACCTACTGCGGGAGTGCAAGAGACCCAGTACTTC. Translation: CASSPPTAGVQETQYF. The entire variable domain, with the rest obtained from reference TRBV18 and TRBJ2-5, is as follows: NAGVMQNPRHLVRRRGQEARLRCSPMKGHSHVYWYRQLPEEGLKFMVYLQKENIIDESGMPKERFSAEFPKEGPSILRIQQVVRGDSAAYFCASSPPTAGVQETQYFGPGTRLLVL.

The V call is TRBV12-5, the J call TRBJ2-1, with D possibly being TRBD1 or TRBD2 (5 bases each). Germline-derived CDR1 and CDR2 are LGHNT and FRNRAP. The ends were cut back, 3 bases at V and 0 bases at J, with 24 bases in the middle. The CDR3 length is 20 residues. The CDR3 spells CASGFRGIPIGTNSYNEQFF. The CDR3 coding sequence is TGTGCTAGTGGTTTTAGGGGAATACCTATAGGGACCAACTCCTACAATGAGCAGTTCTTC.

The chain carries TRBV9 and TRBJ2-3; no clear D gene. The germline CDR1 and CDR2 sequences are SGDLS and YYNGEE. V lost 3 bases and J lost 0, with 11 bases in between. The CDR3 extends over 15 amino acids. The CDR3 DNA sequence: TGTGCCAGCAGCGCCTTCGACTCTAGCACAGATACGCAGTATTTT. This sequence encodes CASSAFDSSTDTQYF.

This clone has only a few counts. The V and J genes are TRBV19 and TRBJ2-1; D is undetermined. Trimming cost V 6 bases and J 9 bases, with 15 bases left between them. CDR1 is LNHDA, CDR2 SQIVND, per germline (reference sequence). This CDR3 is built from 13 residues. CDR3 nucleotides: TGTGCCAGTAGCCGTCGTTTAGGTGGTGAGCAGTTCTTC. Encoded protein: CASSRRLGGEQFF.

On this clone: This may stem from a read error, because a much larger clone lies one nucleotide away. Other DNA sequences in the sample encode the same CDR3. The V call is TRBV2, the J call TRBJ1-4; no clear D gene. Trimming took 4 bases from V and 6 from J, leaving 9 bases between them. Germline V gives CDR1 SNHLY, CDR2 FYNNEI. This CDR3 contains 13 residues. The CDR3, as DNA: TGTGCCAGCAGTGGTCTGGGGTATGAAAAACTGTTTTTT. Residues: CASSGLGYEKLFF. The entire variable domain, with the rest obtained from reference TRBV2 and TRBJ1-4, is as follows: EPEVTQTPSHQVTQMGQEVILRCVPISNHLYFYWYRQILGQKVEFLVSFYNNEISEKSEIFDDQFSVERPDGSNFTLKIRSTKLEDSAMYFCASSGLGYEKLFFGSGTQLSVL.

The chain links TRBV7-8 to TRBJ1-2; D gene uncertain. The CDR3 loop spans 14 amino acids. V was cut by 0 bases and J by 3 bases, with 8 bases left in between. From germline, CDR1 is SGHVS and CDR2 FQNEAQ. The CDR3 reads CASSLAGLDYGYTF. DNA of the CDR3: TGTGCCAGCAGCTTAGCAGGGCTGGACTATGGCTACACCTTC.

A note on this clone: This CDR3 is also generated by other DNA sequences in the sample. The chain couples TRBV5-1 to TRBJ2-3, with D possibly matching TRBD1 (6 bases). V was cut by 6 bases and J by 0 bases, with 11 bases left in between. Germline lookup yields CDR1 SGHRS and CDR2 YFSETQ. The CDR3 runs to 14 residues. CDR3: CASIRGGSTDTQYF. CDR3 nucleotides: TGCGCCAGCATTAGAGGGGGTAGCACAGATACGCAGTATTTT.

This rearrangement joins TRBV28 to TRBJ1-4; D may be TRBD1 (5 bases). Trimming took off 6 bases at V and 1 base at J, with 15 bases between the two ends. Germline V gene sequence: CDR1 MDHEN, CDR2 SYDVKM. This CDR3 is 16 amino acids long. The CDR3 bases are TGTGCCAGCAGCCGACAGTCCCCGGGAACTAATGAAAAACTGTTTTTT. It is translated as CASSRQSPGTNEKLFF.

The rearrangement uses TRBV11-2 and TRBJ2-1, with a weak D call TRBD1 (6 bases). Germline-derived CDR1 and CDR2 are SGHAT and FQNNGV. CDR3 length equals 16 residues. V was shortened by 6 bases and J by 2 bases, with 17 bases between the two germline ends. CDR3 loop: CASRKGAGTTYNEQFF. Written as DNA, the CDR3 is TGTGCCAGCAGAAAAGGGGCCGGGACAACCTACAATGAGCAGTTCTTC.

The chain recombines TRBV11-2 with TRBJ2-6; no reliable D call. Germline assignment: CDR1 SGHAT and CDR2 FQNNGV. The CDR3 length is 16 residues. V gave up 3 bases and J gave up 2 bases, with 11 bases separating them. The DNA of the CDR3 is TGTGCCAGCAGCTTCTCGAGCTCTGCTGGGGCCAACGTCCTGACTTTC. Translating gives CASSFSSSAGANVLTF.

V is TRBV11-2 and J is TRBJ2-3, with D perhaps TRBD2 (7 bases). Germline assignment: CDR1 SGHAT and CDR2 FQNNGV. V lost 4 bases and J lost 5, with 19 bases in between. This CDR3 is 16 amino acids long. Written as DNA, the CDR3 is TGTGCCAGCAGCTACCGAGGGGGAGGGCCAGAAGATACGCAGTATTTT. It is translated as CASSYRGGGPEDTQYF.

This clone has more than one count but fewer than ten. The CDR3 DNA is TGTGCCAGCAGCTCGGGACTAGCGGGACCCACAGATACGCAGTATTTT. This encodes CASSSGLAGPTDTQYF. The chain recombines TRBV7-9 with TRBJ2-3; TRBD2 agrees at 13 bases. Per germline, CDR1 SEHNR and CDR2 FQNEAQ (reference sequence). With 4 bases clipped from V and 2 bases from J, the junction kept 3 bases outside the gene matches. The CDR3 spans 16 residues.

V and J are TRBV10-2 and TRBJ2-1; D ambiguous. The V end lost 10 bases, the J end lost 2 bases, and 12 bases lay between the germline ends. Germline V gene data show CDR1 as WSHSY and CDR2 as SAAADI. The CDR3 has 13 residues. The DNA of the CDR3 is TGCGCCACCTTCGGCAGTCCCTACAATGAGCAGTTCTTC. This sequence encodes CATFGSPYNEQFF.

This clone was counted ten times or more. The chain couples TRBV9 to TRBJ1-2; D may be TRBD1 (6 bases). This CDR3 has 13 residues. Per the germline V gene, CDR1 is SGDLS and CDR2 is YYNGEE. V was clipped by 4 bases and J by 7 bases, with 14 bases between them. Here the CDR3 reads CASSLNGGLGYTF. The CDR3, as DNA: TGTGCCAGCAGCCTCAACGGGGGGCTTGGCTACACCTTC.

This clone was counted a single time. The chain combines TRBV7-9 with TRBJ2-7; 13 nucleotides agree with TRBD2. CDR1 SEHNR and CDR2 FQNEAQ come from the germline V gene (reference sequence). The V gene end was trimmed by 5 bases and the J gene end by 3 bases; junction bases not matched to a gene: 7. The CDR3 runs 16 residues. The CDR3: CASSPGGLAGLYEQYF. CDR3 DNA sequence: TGTGCCAGCAGCCCAGGGGGACTAGCGGGGCTCTACGAGCAGTACTTC.

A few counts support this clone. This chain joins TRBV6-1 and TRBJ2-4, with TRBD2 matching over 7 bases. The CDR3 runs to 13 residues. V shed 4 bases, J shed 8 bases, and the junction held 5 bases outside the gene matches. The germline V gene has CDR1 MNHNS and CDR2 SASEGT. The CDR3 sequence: CASSGDYRDIQYF. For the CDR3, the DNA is TGTGCCAGCAGTGGGGACTACCGGGACATTCAGTACTTC.

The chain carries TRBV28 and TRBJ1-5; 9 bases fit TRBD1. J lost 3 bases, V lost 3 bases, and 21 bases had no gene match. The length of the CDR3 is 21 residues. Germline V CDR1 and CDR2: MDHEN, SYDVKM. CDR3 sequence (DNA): TGTGCCAGCAGTTTCAGGCCAGGACAGGGGAAACCTAATCCCGTCAATCAGCCCCAGCATTTT. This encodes CASSFRPGQGKPNPVNQPQHF. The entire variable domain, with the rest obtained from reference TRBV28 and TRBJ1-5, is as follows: DVKVTQSSRYLVKRTGEKVFLECVQDMDHENMFWYRQDPGLGLRLIYFSYDVKMKEKGDIPEGYSVSREKKERFSLILESASTNQTSMYLCASSFRPGQGKPNPVNQPQHFGDGTRLSIL.

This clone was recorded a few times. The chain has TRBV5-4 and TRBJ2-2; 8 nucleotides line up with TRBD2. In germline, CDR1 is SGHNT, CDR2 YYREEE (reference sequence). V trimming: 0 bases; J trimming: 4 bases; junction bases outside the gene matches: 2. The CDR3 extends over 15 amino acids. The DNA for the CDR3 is TGTGCCAGCAGCTTGGCGGGAGGGGTCACCGGGGAGCTGTTTTTT. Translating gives CASSLAGGVTGELFF.

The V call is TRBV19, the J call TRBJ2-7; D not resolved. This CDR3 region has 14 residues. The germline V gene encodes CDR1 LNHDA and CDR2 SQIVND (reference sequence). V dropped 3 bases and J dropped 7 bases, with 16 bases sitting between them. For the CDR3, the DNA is TGTGCCAGTAGTATCTCCCCGGCAGGCTGGGAGCAGTACTTC. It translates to CASSISPAGWEQYF.

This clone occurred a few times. CDR3 in DNA: TGCGCCAGCAGCCTACTAGCGGGGATAGACTACAATGAGCAGTTCTTC. Translation: CASSLLAGIDYNEQFF. The chain couples TRBV5-1 to TRBJ2-1; the match to TRBD2 covers 10 bases. The CDR3 is 16 residues long. Germline CDR1 reads SGHRS; CDR2 reads YFSETQ. With 4 bases clipped from V and 3 bases from J, the junction kept 7 bases outside the gene matches.